One sample yielded the 30 T cell receptor beta chains listed below, sequenced in a study of blood T cell repertoires in COVID-19. Only in-frame clones appear in the TCRdb table, and some are missing; sequencing was by immunoSEQ multiplex PCR. This sample has 75,000 to 100,000 clones, with over 75% found just once. Sequencing input: peripheral blood. The receptor source for this set is a human donor with acute or convalescent COVID-19. The donor label of this sample is uncertain.

V is TRBV7-6 and J is TRBJ2-7; 7 nucleotides line up with TRBD1. This CDR3 is 15 amino acids long. V shed 1 base and J 0 bases; nucleotides not matched to a gene: 3. The germline V gene has CDR1 SGHVS and CDR2 FNYEAQ. CDR3 nucleotides: TGTGCCAGCAGCTTAGAGGGGGCCATCTCCTACGAGCAGTACTTC. This codes for CASSLEGAISYEQYF.

The rearrangement joins TRBV18 to TRBJ1-5; possibly TRBD1 for D (6 bases). The CDR3 totals 15 residues. Between the trimmed V and J ends, which lost 3 bases and 0 bases, there was a span of 9 bases. Germline CDR1 and CDR2: KGHSH and LQKENI. CDR3 residues: CASSPDSYSNQPQHF. The CDR3 coding sequence is TGTGCCAGCTCACCGGACAGTTATAGCAATCAGCCCCAGCATTTT.

This rearrangement joins TRBV7-9 to TRBJ1-1, with a weak D call TRBD1 (6 bases). CDR3 length: 14 amino acids. V was shortened by 2 bases and J by 6 bases, with 13 bases between the two germline ends. CDR1 and CDR2 from the germline V gene are SEHNR and FQNEAQ (reference sequence). This chain's CDR3 is CASSLIQDSAEAFF. The CDR3 bases are TGTGCCAGCAGCTTAATTCAGGACAGCGCTGAAGCTTTCTTT.

This chain connects TRBV7-2 to TRBJ2-5; 8 bases are a match to TRBD2. Germline V gene data show CDR1 as SGHTA and CDR2 as FQGNSA. The V segment lost 1 base and the J segment 1 base; nucleotides outside the gene matches: 8. This CDR3 is 17 amino acids long. CDR3 nucleotides: TGTGCCAGCAGCTTAGGTTTGGGACTAGGGGTCCAAGAGACCCAGTACTTC. This codes for CASSLGLGLGVQETQYF.

The chain joins TRBV5-1 to TRBJ2-1; D call uncertain. Germline values: CDR1 SGHRS, CDR2 YFSETQ. The V end lost 0 bases, the J end lost 3 bases, and 7 bases lay between the germline ends. CDR3 length: 14 residues. The CDR3 nucleotides read TGCGCCAGCAGCTTGGGCAGTCTCTACAATGAGCAGTTCTTC. Residues: CASSLGSLYNEQFF.

This sequence joins TRBV11-2 and TRBJ1-3; tentative D call: TRBD1 (5 bases). Germline CDR1 and CDR2: SGHAT and FQNNGV. The CDR3 consists of 15 residues. V lost 6 bases to trimming and J lost 0 bases, with 12 bases between them. The CDR3 loop is CASRLQVHSGNTIYF. The CDR3 nucleotides read TGTGCCAGCAGATTACAGGTGCACTCTGGAAACACCATATATTTT.

The V gene is TRBV5-1, the J gene TRBJ1-4, with 7 positions matching TRBD1. The CDR3 extends over 16 amino acids. With V trimmed by 3 bases and J by 7 bases, 12 bases remained unmatched. Germline V gene sequence: CDR1 SGHRS, CDR2 YFSETQ. The CDR3 is CASSSGTAMAREKLFF. CDR3 bases: TGCGCCAGCAGCTCTGGGACAGCAATGGCGCGTGAAAAACTGTTTTTT. Full variable domain (outside the CDR3, taken from reference TRBV5-1 and TRBJ1-4): KAGVTQTPRYLIKTRGQQVTLSCSPISGHRSVSWYQQTPGQGLQFLFEYFSETQRNKGNFPGRFSGRQFSNSRSEMNVSTLELGDSALYLCASSSGTAMAREKLFFGSGTQLSVL.

CDR3 bases: TGCGCCAGCAGTGAGCTCGGGGGAAGCTCCTACAATGAGCAGTTCTTC. It is translated as CASSELGGSSYNEQFF. V is TRBV10-1 and J is TRBJ2-1; D may be TRBD2 (6 bases). Germline V gene lookup returns CDR1 WNHNN and CDR2 SYGVQD (reference sequence). V lost 2 bases, J lost 0 bases, and 11 bases lay in between. This CDR3 is built from 16 residues.

This sequence joins TRBV2 and TRBJ1-1; no reliable D call. The germline V gene encodes CDR1 SNHLY and CDR2 FYNNEI. There are 11 residues in the CDR3. Trimming took off 9 bases at V and 1 base at J, with 6 bases between the two ends. In nucleotides, the CDR3 is TGTGCCAGATTCTGGAACACTGAAGCTTTCTTT. It is translated as CARFWNTEAFF.

The chain employs TRBV11-2 and TRBJ1-2; D remains unclear. Between the trimmed V and J ends, which lost 4 bases and 4 bases, there was a span of 13 bases. The germline V gene has CDR1 SGHAT and CDR2 FQNNGV. This CDR3 spans 14 amino acids. CDR3 sequence: CASSSPDKFYGYTF. The DNA of the CDR3 is TGTGCCAGCAGCTCACCCGACAAATTCTATGGCTACACCTTC.

This chain joins TRBV5-1 and TRBJ2-4; D might be TRBD2 (6 bases). The CDR3 totals 14 residues. The germline CDR1 and CDR2 sequences are SGHRS and YFSETQ. The V gene lost 3 bases and the J gene lost 3 bases, with 10 bases spanning the gap. CDR3 residues: CASSSEGSKNIQYF. The CDR3 DNA sequence: TGCGCCAGCAGCTCGGAGGGTAGCAAAAACATTCAGTACTTC.

This chain connects TRBV6-2 or TRBV6-3 to TRBJ1-2; D not certain. Germline V gene data show CDR1 as MNHEY and CDR2 as SVGEGT. The CDR3 is 15 residues long. V was pared by 5 bases and J by 2 bases, with 15 bases between. The CDR3 region is CASSRSGSLNYGYTF. In DNA form, the CDR3 reads TGTGCCAGCAGTCGGTCAGGTTCGCTAAACTATGGCTACACCTTC.

There are many counts of this clone. The chain recombines TRBV3-1 (or the pseudogene TRBV3-2) with TRBJ1-2; no definite D call. Trimming took 0 bases from V and 4 from J, leaving 9 bases between them. The length of the CDR3 is 14 residues. The germline V gene has CDR1 LGHDT and CDR2 YNNKEL (reference sequence). This CDR3 is CASSQDGEVYGYTF. The CDR3 coding sequence is TGTGCCAGCAGCCAAGATGGGGAGGTCTATGGCTACACCTTC.

The chain links TRBV4-2 to TRBJ2-7; 7 nucleotides align to TRBD1. The CDR3 contains 17 residues. The germline V gene encodes CDR1 LGHNA and CDR2 YNFKEQ. J was trimmed by 5 bases and V by 3 bases; bases with no gene match: 16. The CDR3 loop is CASSHTRPQGVRHEQYF. Here the CDR3 DNA reads TGTGCCAGCAGCCACACACGACCCCAGGGGGTCCGGCACGAGCAGTACTTC.

This clone has only one observation. The chain carries TRBV25-1 and TRBJ1-1, with D possibly TRBD1 on 5 matching bases. The germline CDR1 and CDR2 sequences are MGHDK and SYGVNS. Trimming took 7 bases from V and 4 from J, leaving 16 bases between them. The CDR3 runs 14 residues. CDR3 DNA sequence: TGTGCCAGCATCACCTCGGGGAGGGGCACTGAAGCTTTCTTT. It yields the protein CASITSGRGTEAFF.

The chain joins TRBV12-3 or TRBV12-4 to TRBJ1-1, with 8 bases that match TRBD1. This CDR3 region has 13 residues. With 5 bases clipped from V and 9 bases from J, the junction kept 8 bases outside the gene matches. The CDR3 bases are TGTGCCAGCAGTACGGACAGGGTTGGGAAAGCTTTCTTT. It specifies CASSTDRVGKAFF.

The rearrangement uses TRBV19 and TRBJ2-2; TRBD2 aligns across 10 bases. Trimming removed 1 base from V and 7 bases from J; junction bases left unmatched: 6. The germline V gene has CDR1 LNHDA and CDR2 SQIVND (reference sequence). This CDR3 contains 16 residues. CDR3 in DNA: TGTGCCAGTAGTATAGGTGCTAGCGGGGGTCACGGGGAGCTGTTTTTT. This sequence encodes CASSIGASGGHGELFF.

The rearrangement joins TRBV5-1 to TRBJ1-4, with no clear D. This CDR3 has 14 residues. V dropped 5 bases and J dropped 3 bases, with 11 bases sitting between them. Germline lookup yields CDR1 SGHRS and CDR2 YFSETQ. In DNA, the CDR3 is TGCGCCAGCAGACCCGGGAGCCCTAATGAAAAACTGTTTTTT. Its protein product is CASRPGSPNEKLFF.

The chain joins TRBV5-1 to TRBJ1-6; perhaps TRBD1 as D (6 bases). In germline, CDR1 is SGHRS, CDR2 YFSETQ. The CDR3 length is 15 residues. Trimming removed 0 bases at V and 13 bases at J, with 17 bases between. CDR3 loop: CASSLGVSGETPLHF. CDR3 DNA: TGCGCCAGCAGCTTGGGGGTCTCAGGGGAAACGCCCCTCCACTTT.

The chain joins TRBV7-2 to TRBJ1-1, with a tentative D call TRBD1 (5 bases). The germline V and J ends were trimmed by 4 bases and 3 bases, with 12 bases remaining between them. The CDR3 runs to 14 residues. The germline CDR1 and CDR2 sequences are SGHTA and FQGNSA. The CDR3 reads CASSSFGGYTEAFF. The CDR3 region has the DNA TGTGCCAGCAGCTCTTTTGGGGGGTACACTGAAGCTTTCTTT.

The chain joins TRBV5-4 to TRBJ2-7, with 8 bases identical to TRBD1. CDR1 and CDR2 from the germline V gene are SGHNT and YYREEE (reference sequence). This CDR3 contains 14 residues. V lost 4 bases and J lost 5; bases outside the gene matches: 8. CDR3 nucleotide sequence: TGTGCCAGCAGCCCGCCGGACAGGGCCCACGAGCAGTACTTC. Encoded protein: CASSPPDRAHEQYF.

J is TRBJ2-1 and V is TRBV2; 11 nucleotides match TRBD2. This CDR3 contains 18 residues. The ends lost 6 bases at V and 3 bases at J; junction bases unmatched: 13. Per germline, CDR1 SNHLY and CDR2 FYNNEI. CDR3 in DNA: TGTGCCAGCAGCTCTCCTAGCGGGGGGCCGCAAAACTACAATGAGCAGTTCTTC. Its translation: CASSSPSGGPQNYNEQFF.

V and J are TRBV6-1 and TRBJ2-7; 11 nucleotides agree with TRBD2. Trimming took 0 bases from V and 4 from J; bases not matched to a gene: 5. Germline V gene sequence: CDR1 MNHNS, CDR2 SASEGT. The CDR3 is 16 amino acids. CDR3 region: CASSEALGTSGYEQYF. CDR3 DNA: TGTGCCAGCAGTGAAGCATTGGGGACTAGCGGTTACGAGCAGTACTTC.

The rearrangement uses TRBV5-1 and TRBJ2-5; 12 nucleotides match TRBD2. CDR3 length: 15 residues. Germline V gene data show CDR1 as SGHRS and CDR2 as YFSETQ. Trimming at V came to 0 bases and at J to 5 bases, leaving 2 bases not matched to a gene. The CDR3 reads CASSLAGTSGETQYF. As DNA, the CDR3 is TGCGCCAGCAGCTTGGCCGGGACTAGCGGGGAGACCCAGTACTTC.

The V and J genes are TRBV29-1 and TRBJ2-4; 11 nucleotides align to TRBD1. This CDR3 spans 12 amino acids. Germline V CDR1 and CDR2: SQVTM, ANQGSEA. Germline trimming cut 7 bases from V and 8 bases from J; bases unmatched to any gene: 4. The DNA for the CDR3 is TGCAGCGCCGGGGACAGGGGGTACATTCAGTACTTC. Encoded protein: CSAGDRGYIQYF. The full variable domain, with the rest looked up from reference TRBV29-1 and TRBJ2-4, is SAVISQKPSRDICQRGTSLTIQCQVDSQVTMMFWYRQQPGQSLTLIATANQGSEATYESGFVIDKFPISRPNLTFSTLTVSNMSPEDSSIYLCSAGDRGYIQYFGAGTRLSVL.

The sample holds one count of this clone. The V call is TRBV5-4, the J call TRBJ1-4; a weak D match, TRBD1 (6 bases). V was cut by 3 bases and J by 0 bases, with 12 bases left in between. Germline CDR1 and CDR2: SGHNT and YYREEE (reference sequence). The CDR3 length is 16 residues. This chain's CDR3 is CASSSGQSATNEKLFF. The CDR3 bases are TGTGCCAGCAGCTCAGGACAGAGTGCAACTAATGAAAAACTGTTTTTT.

This clone was seen once. The chain uses TRBV5-5 and TRBJ1-5; 7 positions match TRBD1. The germline CDR1 and CDR2 sequences are SGHKS and YYEKEE (reference sequence). The CDR3 loop spans 15 amino acids. V was clipped by 4 bases and J by 6 bases; unmatched bases: 10. The CDR3: CASSPMQGGVQPQHF. CDR3 coding DNA: TGTGCCAGCAGCCCAATGCAGGGGGGAGTTCAGCCCCAGCATTTT. Together with reference TRBV5-5 and TRBJ1-5, the CDR3 gives the full variable domain: DAGVTQSPTHLIKTRGQQVTLRCSPISGHKSVSWYQQVLGQGPQFIFQYYEKEERGRGNFPDRFSARQFPNYSSELNVNALLLGDSALYLCASSPMQGGVQPQHFGDGTRLSIL.

The genes are TRBV5-4 and TRBJ2-7, with TRBD1 matching 8 bases. This CDR3 has 14 residues. Per the germline V gene, CDR1 is SGHNT and CDR2 is YYREEE (reference sequence). After removal of 3 bases from V and 2 bases from J, the junction contained 4 bases not matched to a gene. The CDR3 spells CASSSEQGAYEQYF. DNA for the CDR3: TGTGCCAGCAGCTCTGAACAGGGGGCCTACGAGCAGTACTTC.

This chain connects TRBV7-2 to TRBJ2-5, with D possibly TRBD2 on 5 matching bases. This CDR3 has 15 residues. V gave up 3 bases and J gave up 1 base, with 12 bases separating them. Germline assignment: CDR1 SGHTA and CDR2 FQGNSA. The CDR3 coding sequence is TGTGCCAGCAGCTTTTCCGGGATCCTCCAAGAGACCCAGTACTTC. Translating gives CASSFSGILQETQYF.

V and J are TRBV27 and TRBJ2-1, with 15 bases that match TRBD2. V lost 3 bases, J lost 7 bases, and 1 base stayed unmatched. Germline CDR1 and CDR2: MNHEY and SMNVEV (reference sequence). The CDR3 consists of 15 residues. The CDR3 loop reads CASSLGTSGGNEQFF. The CDR3 region has the DNA TGTGCCAGCAGTTTGGGGACTAGCGGGGGGAATGAGCAGTTCTTC.